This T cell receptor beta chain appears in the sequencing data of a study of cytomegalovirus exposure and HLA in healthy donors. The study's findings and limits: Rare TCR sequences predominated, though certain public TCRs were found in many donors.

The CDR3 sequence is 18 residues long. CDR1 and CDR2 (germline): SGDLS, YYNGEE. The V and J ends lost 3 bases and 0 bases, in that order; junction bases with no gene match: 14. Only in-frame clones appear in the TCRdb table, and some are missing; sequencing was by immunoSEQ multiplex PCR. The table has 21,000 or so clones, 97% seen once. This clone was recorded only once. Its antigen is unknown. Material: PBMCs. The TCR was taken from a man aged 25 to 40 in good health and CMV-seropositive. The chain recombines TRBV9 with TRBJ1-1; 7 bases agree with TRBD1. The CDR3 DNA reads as TGTGCCAGCAGCGGGACAGGCGCGGGTAAATTCATGAACACTGAAGCTTTCTTT. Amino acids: CASSGTGAGKFMNTEAFF. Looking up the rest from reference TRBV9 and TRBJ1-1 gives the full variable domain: DSGVTQTPKHLITATGQRVTLRCSPRSGDLSVYWYQQSLDQGLQFLIQYYNGEERAKGNILERFSAQQFPDLHSELNLSSLELGDSALYFCASSGTGAGKFMNTEAFFGQGTRLTVV.